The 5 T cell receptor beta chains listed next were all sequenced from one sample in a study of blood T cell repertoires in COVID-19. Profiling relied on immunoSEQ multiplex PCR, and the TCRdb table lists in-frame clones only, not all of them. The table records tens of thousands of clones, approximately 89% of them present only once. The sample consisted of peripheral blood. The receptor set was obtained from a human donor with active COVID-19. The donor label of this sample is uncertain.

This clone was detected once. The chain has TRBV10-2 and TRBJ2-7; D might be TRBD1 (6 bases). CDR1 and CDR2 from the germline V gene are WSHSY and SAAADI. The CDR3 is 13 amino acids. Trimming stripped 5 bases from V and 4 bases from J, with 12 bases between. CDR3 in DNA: TGCGCCAGCAGTAAACCTCAGGGGTACGAGCAGTACTTC. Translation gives CASSKPQGYEQYF.

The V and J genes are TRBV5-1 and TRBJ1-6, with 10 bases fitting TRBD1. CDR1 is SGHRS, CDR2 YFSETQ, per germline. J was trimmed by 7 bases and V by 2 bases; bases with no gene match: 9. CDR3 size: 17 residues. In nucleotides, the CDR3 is TGCGCCAGCAGCTTACAACCGGGACAGGGGATGAATTCACCCCTCCACTTT. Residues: CASSLQPGQGMNSPLHF.

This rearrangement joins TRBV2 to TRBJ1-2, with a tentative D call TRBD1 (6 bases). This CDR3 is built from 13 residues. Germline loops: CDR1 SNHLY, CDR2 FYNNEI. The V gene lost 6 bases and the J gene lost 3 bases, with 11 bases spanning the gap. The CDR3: CASSLRQDYGYTF. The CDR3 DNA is TGTGCCAGCAGCTTGCGACAGGACTATGGCTACACCTTC.

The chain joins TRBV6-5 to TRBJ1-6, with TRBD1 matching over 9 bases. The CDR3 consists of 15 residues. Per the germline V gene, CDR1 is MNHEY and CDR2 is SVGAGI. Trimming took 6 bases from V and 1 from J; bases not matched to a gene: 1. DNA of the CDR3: TGTGCCAGCAGACAGGGGGCGTCCTATAATTCACCCCTCCACTTT. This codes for CASRQGASYNSPLHF.

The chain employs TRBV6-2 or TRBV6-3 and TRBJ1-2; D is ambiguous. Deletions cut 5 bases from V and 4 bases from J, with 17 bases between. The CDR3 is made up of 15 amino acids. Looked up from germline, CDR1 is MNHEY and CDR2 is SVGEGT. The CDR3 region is CASSPRPGGSYGYTF. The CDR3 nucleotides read TGTGCCAGCAGTCCCCGACCGGGAGGGAGCTATGGCTACACCTTC.